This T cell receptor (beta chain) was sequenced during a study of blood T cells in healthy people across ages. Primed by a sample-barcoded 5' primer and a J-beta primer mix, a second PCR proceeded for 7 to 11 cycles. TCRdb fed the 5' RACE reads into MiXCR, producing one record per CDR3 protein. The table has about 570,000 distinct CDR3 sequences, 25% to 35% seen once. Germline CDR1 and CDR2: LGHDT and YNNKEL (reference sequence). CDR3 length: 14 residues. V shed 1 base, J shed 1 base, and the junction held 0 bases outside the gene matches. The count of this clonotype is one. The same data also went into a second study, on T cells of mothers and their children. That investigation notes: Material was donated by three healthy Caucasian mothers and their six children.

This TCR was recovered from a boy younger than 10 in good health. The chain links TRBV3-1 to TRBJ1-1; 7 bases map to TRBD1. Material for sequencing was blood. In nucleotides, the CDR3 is TGTGCCAGCAGCCAAGGGGACAGGAACACTGAAGCTTTCTTT. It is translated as CASSQGDRNTEAFF.